These 10 T cell receptor beta chains were sequenced from one sample in a study of T cell repertoires in cytomegalovirus infection. Antigens for these TCRs are unknown. TCRdb used MiXCR to reprocess the reads, holding one entry per CDR3 protein. The table lists 44,000 or so distinct CDR3 sequences, about a fifth of them singletons. Material: CD8+ T cells from cultured PBMCs, obtained from culture after CMV antigen stimulation. The source of these receptors is a human donor in good health (CMV status not recorded). Some clones in this sample may be carry-over from other donors' samples.

This clonotype was observed a few times. The chain joins TRBV12-3 or TRBV12-4 to TRBJ2-2; D ambiguous. The CDR3 contains 12 residues. Trimming removed 2 bases from V and 9 bases from J, with 7 bases in between. CDR3 sequence: CASSLRPRELFF. The CDR3 coding sequence is TGTGCCAGCAGTTTAAGGCCCCGGGAGCTGTTTTTT.

This clonotype has at least ten counts. The chain carries TRBV7-2 and TRBJ1-1, with D perhaps matching TRBD1 (6 bases). CDR3 length: 14 amino acids. The germline gives CDR1 SGHTA, CDR2 FQGNSA. Trimming removed 1 base at V and 4 bases at J, with 10 bases between. The CDR3 spells CASSLVSGATEAFF. The CDR3 DNA sequence: TGTGCCAGCAGCTTAGTCTCGGGGGCCACTGAAGCTTTCTTT.

The chain has TRBV4-2 and TRBJ2-4; perhaps TRBD2 as D (7 bases). Germline V gene data show CDR1 as LGHNA and CDR2 as YNFKEQ. V dropped 1 base and J dropped 8 bases, with 12 bases sitting between them. There are 14 residues in the CDR3. The CDR3 region has the DNA TGTGCCAGCAGCCAAGGGGGAGGGGGGCACATTCAGTACTTC. Its translation is CASSQGGGGHIQYF.

The rearrangement links TRBV7-2 to TRBJ2-3; 8 bases map to TRBD2. The CDR3 covers 16 residues. Trimming removed 1 base from V and 2 bases from J; junction bases left unmatched: 5. The germline V gene encodes CDR1 SGHTA and CDR2 FQGNSA. The CDR3 here is CASSLVSRGATDTQYF. CDR3 sequence (DNA): TGTGCCAGCAGCTTAGTTTCGCGGGGGGCCACAGATACGCAGTATTTT.

This clonotype was seen only a few times. V and J are TRBV7-6 and TRBJ1-1, with D perhaps matching TRBD1 (6 bases). V lost 5 bases and J lost 7, with 14 bases in between. The CDR3 loop spans 13 amino acids. Germline loops: CDR1 SGHVS, CDR2 FNYEAQ. CDR3 loop: CASSRVQGNEAFF. The CDR3 nucleotides are TGTGCCAGCAGCCGCGTACAGGGAAATGAAGCTTTCTTT.

The V gene is TRBV11-3, the J gene TRBJ1-2; TRBD1 agrees at 7 bases. CDR3 length: 15 residues. With V trimmed by 0 bases and J by 3 bases, 4 bases remained unmatched. Germline CDR1 SGHNT, CDR2 YENEEA. CDR3 nucleotide sequence: TGTGCCAGCAGCTTAGAACAGGGGATATACTATGGCTACACCTTC. It is translated as CASSLEQGIYYGYTF.

The V gene is TRBV20-1, the J gene TRBJ1-1; D remains ambiguous. V was shortened by 3 bases and J by 1 base, with 12 bases between the two germline ends. The germline V gene encodes CDR1 DFQATT and CDR2 SNEGSKA (reference sequence). The CDR3 is 14 amino acids. CDR3 region: CSARTFITNTEAFF. CDR3 nucleotide sequence: TGCAGTGCTAGGACGTTCATTACGAACACTGAAGCTTTCTTT.

The table lists this clonotype with a few counts. The chain employs TRBV7-2 and TRBJ1-1; the D gene is possibly TRBD1 (5 bases). This CDR3 is built from 15 residues. Between the trimmed V and J ends, which lost 3 bases and 3 bases, there was a span of 14 bases. Germline values: CDR1 SGHTA, CDR2 FQGNSA. CDR3 nucleotide sequence: TGTGCCAGCAGCTTGGGGCCAGACGGGCACACTGAAGCTTTCTTT. Its translation is CASSLGPDGHTEAFF.

There are a few counts of this clonotype. The J gene is TRBJ2-1, the V gene TRBV12-3 or TRBV12-4; 7 bases fit TRBD1. The CDR3 is 13 residues long. After removal of 5 bases from V and 8 bases from J, the junction contained 6 bases not matched to a gene. The CDR3 bases are TGTGCCAGCAGTCCCCAGGGGGTAGATGAGCAGTTCTTC. Its translation: CASSPQGVDEQFF.

This rearrangement joins TRBV7-2 to TRBJ2-1, with 7 nucleotides matching TRBD2. Germline CDR1 SGHTA, CDR2 FQGNSA. V lost 0 bases to trimming and J lost 1 base; unmatched junction nucleotides: 6. The CDR3 covers 17 residues. The CDR3 DNA is TGTGCCAGCAGCTTAGCGACCCTAGCGGCGTCCTACAATGAGCAGTTCTTC. It translates to CASSLATLAASYNEQFF.